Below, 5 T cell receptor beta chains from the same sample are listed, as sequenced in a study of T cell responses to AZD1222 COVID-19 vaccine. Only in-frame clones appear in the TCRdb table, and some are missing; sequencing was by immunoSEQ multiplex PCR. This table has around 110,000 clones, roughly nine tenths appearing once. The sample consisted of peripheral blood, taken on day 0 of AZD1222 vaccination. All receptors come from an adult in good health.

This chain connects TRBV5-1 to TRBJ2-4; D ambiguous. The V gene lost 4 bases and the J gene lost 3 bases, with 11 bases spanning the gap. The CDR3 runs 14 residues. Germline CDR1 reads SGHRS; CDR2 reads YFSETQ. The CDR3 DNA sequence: TGCGCCAGCAGCCCCGACATGGGCAAAAACATTCAGTACTTC. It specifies CASSPDMGKNIQYF.

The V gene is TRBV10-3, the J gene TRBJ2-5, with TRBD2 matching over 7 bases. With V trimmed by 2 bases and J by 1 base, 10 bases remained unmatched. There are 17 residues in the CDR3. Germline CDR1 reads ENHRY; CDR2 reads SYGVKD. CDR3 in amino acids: CAISEALAPGGQETQYF. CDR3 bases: TGTGCCATCAGTGAGGCTTTGGCACCGGGGGGCCAAGAGACCCAGTACTTC.

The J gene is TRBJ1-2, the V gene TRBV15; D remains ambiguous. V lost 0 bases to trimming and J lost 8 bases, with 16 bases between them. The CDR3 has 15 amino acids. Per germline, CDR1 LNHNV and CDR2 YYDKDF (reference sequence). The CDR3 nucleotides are TGTGCCACCAGCAGAGATCAGTATAGATCGGACGGCTACACCTTC. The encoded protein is CATSRDQYRSDGYTF.

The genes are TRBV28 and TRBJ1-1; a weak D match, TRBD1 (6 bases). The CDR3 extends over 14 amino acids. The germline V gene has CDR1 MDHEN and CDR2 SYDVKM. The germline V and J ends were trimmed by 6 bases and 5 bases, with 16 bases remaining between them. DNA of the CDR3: TGTGCCAGCAGCCCGCGAGGGGGGCGGACTGAAGCTTTCTTT. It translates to CASSPRGGRTEAFF.

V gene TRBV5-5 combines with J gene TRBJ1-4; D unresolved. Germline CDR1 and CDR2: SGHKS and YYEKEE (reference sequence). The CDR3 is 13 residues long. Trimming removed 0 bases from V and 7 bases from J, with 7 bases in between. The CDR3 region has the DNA TGTGCCAGCAGCTTGGACCCTATTGAAAAACTGTTTTTT. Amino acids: CASSLDPIEKLFF.